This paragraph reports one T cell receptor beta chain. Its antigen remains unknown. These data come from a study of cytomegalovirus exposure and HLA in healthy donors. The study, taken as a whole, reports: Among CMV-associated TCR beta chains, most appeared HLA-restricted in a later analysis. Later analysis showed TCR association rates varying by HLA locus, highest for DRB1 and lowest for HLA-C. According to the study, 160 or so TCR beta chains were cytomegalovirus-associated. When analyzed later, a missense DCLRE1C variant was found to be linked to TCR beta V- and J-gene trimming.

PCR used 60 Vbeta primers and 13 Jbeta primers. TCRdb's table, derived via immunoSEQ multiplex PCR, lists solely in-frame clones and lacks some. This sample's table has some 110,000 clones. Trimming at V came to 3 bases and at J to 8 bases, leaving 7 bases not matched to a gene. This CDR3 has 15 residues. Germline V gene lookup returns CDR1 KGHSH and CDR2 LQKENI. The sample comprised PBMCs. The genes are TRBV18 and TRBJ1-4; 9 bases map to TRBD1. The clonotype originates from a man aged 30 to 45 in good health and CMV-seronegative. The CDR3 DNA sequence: TGTGCCAGCTCACCCCTGGGACAGGGTTTGGAAAAACTGTTTTTT. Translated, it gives CASSPLGQGLEKLFF.